Included here is one T cell receptor beta chain sequence, with context. The germline gives CDR1 MNHEY, CDR2 SVGAGI. The CDR3 contains 13 residues. J was trimmed by 5 bases and V by 8 bases; bases with no gene match: 4. Per the original methods: Amplification with reference gene primers provided the estimates of nucleated cell counts. Clones were read by immunoSEQ multiplex PCR, and TCRdb kept only the in-frame ones, dropping some. From that table come the V and J calls and clone size; the DNA was used to work out D and trimming. The repertoire holds roughly 70,000 clones, with approximately 90% as singletons. This sample stems from a study of blood T cell repertoires in COVID-19. About the study: Both acute and convalescent COVID-19 samples were obtained from the United States, Italy and Spain. PBMCs, B-cell-depleted T cells, or T cells provided the cDNA or gDNA that made up the material.

The chain carries TRBV6-5 and TRBJ2-2, with TRBD1 matching 8 bases. Sequencing was done on a sample of peripheral blood. The TCR sequence derives from a human donor in a cohort sampled during active COVID-19. The CDR3 sequence is CASLDRDTGELFF. CDR3 bases: TGTGCCAGCCTGGACAGGGATACCGGGGAGCTGTTTTTT.